A single T cell receptor (beta chain) is shown here with its context. What it binds is unknown. The data derive from a study of T cell responses to AZD1222 COVID-19 vaccine. Second-dose groups at about 4 or about 12 weeks were pooled. Profiling relied on immunoSEQ multiplex PCR, and the TCRdb table lists in-frame clones only, not all of them. The sample consists of 100,000 to 150,000 clones, approximately 89% of them appearing once. The study, taken as a whole, reports: Reports say nearly half of spike-specific TCRs go after unmutated variant regions.

With V trimmed by 10 bases and J by 3 bases, 14 bases remained unmatched. Per germline, CDR1 SGHNT and CDR2 YENEEA. This CDR3 comprises 15 residues. The receptor was isolated from an adult who received the AZD1222 COVID-19 vaccine. The J gene is TRBJ2-7, the V gene TRBV11-3; 8 bases are a match to TRBD1. The sequencing used peripheral blood, collected 28 days after the second AZD1222 dose. The CDR3 sequence is CANYSQGALNYEQYF. The CDR3 DNA is TGTGCCAACTACTCTCAGGGGGCTTTGAACTACGAGCAGTACTTC.